The 7 T cell receptor beta chains listed next were all sequenced from one sample in a study of ipilimumab plus nivolumab after autologous stem cell transplantation. The method was immunoSEQ multiplex PCR; TCRdb's version includes in-frame clones alone and lacks a portion of them. This table holds over 80,000 clones, nearly 85% found once. The source was PBMCs, collected in a trial of ipilimumab plus nivolumab as post-transplant consolidation. The receptors were gathered from a male donor with diffuse large B-cell lymphoma.

The chain joins TRBV28 to TRBJ1-6; D is undetermined. V lost 5 bases to trimming and J lost 6 bases, with 5 bases between them. The germline V gene encodes CDR1 MDHEN and CDR2 SYDVKM. The CDR3 consists of 12 residues. The CDR3 nucleotides are TGTGCCAGCAGTCGCACTAATTCACCCCTCCACTTT. It codes for CASSRTNSPLHF. The full variable domain, with the rest looked up from reference TRBV28 and TRBJ1-6, is DVKVTQSSRYLVKRTGEKVFLECVQDMDHENMFWYRQDPGLGLRLIYFSYDVKMKEKGDIPEGYSVSREKKERFSLILESASTNQTSMYLCASSRTNSPLHFGNGTRLTVT.

The V and J genes are TRBV19 and TRBJ1-2; unclear D gene. V lost 3 bases, J lost 3 bases, and 5 bases lay in between. The CDR3 is made up of 12 amino acids. Germline V CDR1 and CDR2: LNHDA, SQIVND (reference sequence). The CDR3: CASSIVDYGYTF. The CDR3 nucleotides are TGTGCCAGTAGTATCGTAGACTATGGCTACACCTTC.

This chain connects TRBV21-1 to TRBJ2-7; TRBD1, the table's D call, lacks a check against the DNA. TRBV21-1 is noted as a pseudogene. There are 18 residues in the CDR3. This chain's CDR3 is CASSKSPGDGPGEYEQYF. The CDR3 DNA follows: TGTGCCAGCAGCAAAAGTCCCGGGGACGGGCCAGGGGAATACGAGCAGTACTTC.

The V call is TRBV27, the J call TRBJ1-2; D might be TRBD1 (5 bases). Germline lookup yields CDR1 MNHEY and CDR2 SMNVEV (reference sequence). Trimming left V 4 bases short and J 7 bases short, with 19 bases between. CDR3 length: 15 amino acids. DNA for the CDR3: TGTGCCAGCAGTTCTCAGGGACGAGGGGAGGGTGGCTACACCTTC. Amino acids: CASSSQGRGEGGYTF.

The sample holds one count of this clone. The J gene is TRBJ2-3, the V gene TRBV30; 12 bases line up with TRBD2. CDR3 length: 15 amino acids. V shed 4 bases, J shed 2 bases, and the junction held 4 bases outside the gene matches. CDR1 and CDR2 from the germline V gene are GTSNPN and SVGIG (reference sequence). The CDR3 DNA reads TGTGCCTGGACTAGCGGGGGGGCAAACACAGATACGCAGTATTTT. It encodes CAWTSGGANTDTQYF.

V usage is TRBV7-8 and J usage is TRBJ2-6; D is undetermined. Deletions cut 1 base from V and 0 bases from J, with 7 bases between. This CDR3 contains 16 residues. Germline CDR1 SGHVS, CDR2 FQNEAQ. DNA of the CDR3: TGTGCCAGCAGCTTAGTGGCAGGCTCTGGGGCCAACGTCCTGACTTTC. As protein: CASSLVAGSGANVLTF.

This chain connects TRBV18 to TRBJ2-7; tentative D call: TRBD2 (6 bases). The CDR3 runs 15 residues. V lost 2 bases and J lost 3, with 14 bases in between. The V gene's germline CDR1 is KGHSH and CDR2 LQKENI. The CDR3 sequence: CASSPRRDQLYEQYF. The DNA of the CDR3 is TGTGCCAGCTCACCAAGGAGGGATCAACTCTACGAGCAGTACTTC.